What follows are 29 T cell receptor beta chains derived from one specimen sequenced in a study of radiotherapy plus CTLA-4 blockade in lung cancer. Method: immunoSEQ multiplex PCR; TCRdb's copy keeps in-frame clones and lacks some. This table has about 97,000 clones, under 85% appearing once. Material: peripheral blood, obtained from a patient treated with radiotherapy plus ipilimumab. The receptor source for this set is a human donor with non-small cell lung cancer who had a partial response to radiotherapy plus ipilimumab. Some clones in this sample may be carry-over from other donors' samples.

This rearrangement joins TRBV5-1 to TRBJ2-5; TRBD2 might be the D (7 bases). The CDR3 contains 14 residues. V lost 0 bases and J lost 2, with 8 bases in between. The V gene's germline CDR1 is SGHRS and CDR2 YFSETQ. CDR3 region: CASSLEGGQETQYF. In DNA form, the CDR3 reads TGCGCCAGCAGCTTGGAGGGGGGGCAAGAGACCCAGTACTTC.

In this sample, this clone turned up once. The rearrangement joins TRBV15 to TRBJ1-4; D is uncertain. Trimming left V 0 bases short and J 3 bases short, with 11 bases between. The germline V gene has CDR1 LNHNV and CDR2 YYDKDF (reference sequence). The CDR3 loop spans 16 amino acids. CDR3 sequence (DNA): TGTGCCACCAGCAGAGATCTAACGACTCCTAATGAAAAACTGTTTTTT. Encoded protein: CATSRDLTTPNEKLFF.

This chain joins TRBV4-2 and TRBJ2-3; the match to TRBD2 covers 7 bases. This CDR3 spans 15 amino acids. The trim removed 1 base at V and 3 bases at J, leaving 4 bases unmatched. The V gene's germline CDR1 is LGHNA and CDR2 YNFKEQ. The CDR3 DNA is TGTGCCAGCAGCCAAGCGGCGGGGGTAACAGATACGCAGTATTTT. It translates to CASSQAAGVTDTQYF.

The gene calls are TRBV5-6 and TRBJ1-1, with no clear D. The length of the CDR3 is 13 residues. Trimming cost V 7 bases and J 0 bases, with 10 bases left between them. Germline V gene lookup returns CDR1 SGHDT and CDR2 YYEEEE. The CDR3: CASSSVLNTEAFF. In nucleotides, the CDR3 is TGTGCCAGCTCCTCTGTCCTGAACACTGAAGCTTTCTTT.

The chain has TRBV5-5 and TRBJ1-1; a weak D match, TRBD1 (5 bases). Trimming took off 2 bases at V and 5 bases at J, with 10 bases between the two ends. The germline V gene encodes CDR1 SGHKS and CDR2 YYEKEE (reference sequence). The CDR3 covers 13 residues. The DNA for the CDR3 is TGTGCCAGCAGCTTTTCCGCAGGGACTGAAGCTTTCTTT. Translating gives CASSFSAGTEAFF.

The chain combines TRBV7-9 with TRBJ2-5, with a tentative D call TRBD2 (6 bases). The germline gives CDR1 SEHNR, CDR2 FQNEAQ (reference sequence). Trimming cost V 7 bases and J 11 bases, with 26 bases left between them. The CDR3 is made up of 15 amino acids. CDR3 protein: CASTQAGGAWGEQYF. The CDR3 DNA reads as TGTGCCAGCACCCAGGCGGGCGGGGCCTGGGGAGAGCAGTACTTC.

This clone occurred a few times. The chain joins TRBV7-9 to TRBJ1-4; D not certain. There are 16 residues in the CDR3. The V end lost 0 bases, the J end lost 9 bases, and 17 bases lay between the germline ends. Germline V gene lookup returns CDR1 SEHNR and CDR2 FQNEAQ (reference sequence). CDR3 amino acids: CASSLAGYIGGQKLFF. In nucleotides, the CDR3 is TGTGCCAGCAGCTTAGCTGGGTACATAGGAGGACAAAAACTGTTTTTT.

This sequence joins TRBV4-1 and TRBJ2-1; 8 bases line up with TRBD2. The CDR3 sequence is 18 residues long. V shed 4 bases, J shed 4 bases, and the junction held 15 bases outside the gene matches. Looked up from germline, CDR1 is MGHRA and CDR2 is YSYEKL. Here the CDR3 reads CASSPHPAGEPPYNEQFF. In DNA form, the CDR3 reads TGCGCCAGCAGCCCTCATCCAGCGGGAGAACCCCCTTACAATGAGCAGTTCTTC.

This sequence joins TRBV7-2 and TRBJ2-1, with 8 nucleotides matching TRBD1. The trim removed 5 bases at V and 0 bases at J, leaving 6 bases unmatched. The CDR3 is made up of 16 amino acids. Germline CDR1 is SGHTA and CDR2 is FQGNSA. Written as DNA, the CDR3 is TGTGCCAGCAGCCCGAGGACAGGGAGCTCCTACAATGAGCAGTTCTTC. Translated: CASSPRTGSSYNEQFF.

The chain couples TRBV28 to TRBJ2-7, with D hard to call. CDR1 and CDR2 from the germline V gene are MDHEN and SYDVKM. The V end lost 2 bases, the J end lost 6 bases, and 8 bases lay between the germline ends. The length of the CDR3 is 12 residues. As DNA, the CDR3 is TGTGCCAGCAGTTTACCCTTTCGCGAGCAGTACTTC. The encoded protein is CASSLPFREQYF. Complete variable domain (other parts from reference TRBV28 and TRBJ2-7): DVKVTQSSRYLVKRTGEKVFLECVQDMDHENMFWYRQDPGLGLRLIYFSYDVKMKEKGDIPEGYSVSREKKERFSLILESASTNQTSMYLCASSLPFREQYFGPGTRLTVT.

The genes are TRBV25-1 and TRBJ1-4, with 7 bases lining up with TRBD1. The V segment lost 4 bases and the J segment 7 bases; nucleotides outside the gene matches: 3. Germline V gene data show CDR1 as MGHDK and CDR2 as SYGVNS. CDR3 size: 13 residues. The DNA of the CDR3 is TGTGCCAGCAGTGTAGGGGGCCTTGAAAAACTGTTTTTT. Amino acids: CASSVGGLEKLFF. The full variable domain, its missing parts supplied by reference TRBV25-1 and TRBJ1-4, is EADIYQTPRYLVIGTGKKITLECSQTMGHDKMYWYQQDPGMELHLIHYSYGVNSTEKGDLSSESTVSRIRTEHFPLTLESARPSHTSQYLCASSVGGLEKLFFGSGTQLSVL.

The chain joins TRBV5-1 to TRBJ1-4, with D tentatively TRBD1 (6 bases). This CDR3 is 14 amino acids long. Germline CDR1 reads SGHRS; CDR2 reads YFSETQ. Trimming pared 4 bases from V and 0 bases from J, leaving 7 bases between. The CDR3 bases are TGCGCCAGCAGCCCAGGGGCAACTAATGAAAAACTGTTTTTT. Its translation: CASSPGATNEKLFF.

The CDR3 reads CASSYFSGGGVDEQFF. The DNA for the CDR3 is TGTGCCAGCAGCTACTTTAGCGGGGGAGGGGTCGATGAGCAGTTCTTC. This rearrangement joins TRBV7-9 to TRBJ2-1; 9 positions agree with TRBD2. Germline V gene lookup returns CDR1 SEHNR and CDR2 FQNEAQ (reference sequence). The CDR3 totals 16 residues. With V trimmed by 4 bases and J by 8 bases, 12 bases remained unmatched.

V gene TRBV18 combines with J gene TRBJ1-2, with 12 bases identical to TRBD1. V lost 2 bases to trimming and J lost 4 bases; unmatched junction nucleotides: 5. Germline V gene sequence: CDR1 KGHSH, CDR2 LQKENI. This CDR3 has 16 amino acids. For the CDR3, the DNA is TGTGCCAGCTCACCAGCCGGGACAGGGGGCGGCTATGGCTACACCTTC. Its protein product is CASSPAGTGGGYGYTF.

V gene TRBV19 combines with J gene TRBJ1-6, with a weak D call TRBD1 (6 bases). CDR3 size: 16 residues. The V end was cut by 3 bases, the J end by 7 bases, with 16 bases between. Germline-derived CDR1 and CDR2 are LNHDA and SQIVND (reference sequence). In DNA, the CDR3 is TGTGCCAGTAGTATCTCAGGGGCCAGCCCAAATTCACCCCTCCACTTT. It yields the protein CASSISGASPNSPLHF.

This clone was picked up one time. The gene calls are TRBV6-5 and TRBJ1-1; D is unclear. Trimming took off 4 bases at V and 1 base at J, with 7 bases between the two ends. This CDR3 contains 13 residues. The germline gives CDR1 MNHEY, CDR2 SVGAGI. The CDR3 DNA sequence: TGTGCCAGCAGTTGGGCCCAGAACACTGAAGCTTTCTTT. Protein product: CASSWAQNTEAFF.

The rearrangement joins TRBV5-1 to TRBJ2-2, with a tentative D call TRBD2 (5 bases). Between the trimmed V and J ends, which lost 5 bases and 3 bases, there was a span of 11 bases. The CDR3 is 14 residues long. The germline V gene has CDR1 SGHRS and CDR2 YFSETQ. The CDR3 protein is CASRVGEDTGELFF. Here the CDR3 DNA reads TGCGCCAGCAGGGTGGGAGAGGACACCGGGGAGCTGTTTTTT.

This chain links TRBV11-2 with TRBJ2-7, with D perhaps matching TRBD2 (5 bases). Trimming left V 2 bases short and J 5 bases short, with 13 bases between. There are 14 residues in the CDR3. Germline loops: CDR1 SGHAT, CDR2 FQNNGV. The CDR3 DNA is TGTGCCAGCAGCTTATGGGCGGGTCGCAACGAGCAGTACTTC. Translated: CASSLWAGRNEQYF.

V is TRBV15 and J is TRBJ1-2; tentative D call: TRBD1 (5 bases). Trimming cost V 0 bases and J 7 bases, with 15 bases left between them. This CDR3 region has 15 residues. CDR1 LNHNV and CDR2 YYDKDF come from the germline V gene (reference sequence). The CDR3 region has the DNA TGTGCCACCAGCAGAGATCTCGGGGGAGAAGGTGGCTACACCTTC. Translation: CATSRDLGGEGGYTF.

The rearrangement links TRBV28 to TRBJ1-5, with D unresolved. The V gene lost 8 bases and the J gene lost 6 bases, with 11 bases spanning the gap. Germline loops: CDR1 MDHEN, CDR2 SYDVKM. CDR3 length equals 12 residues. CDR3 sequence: CASRITSQPQHF. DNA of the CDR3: TGTGCCAGCCGTATTACAAGTCAGCCCCAGCATTTT.

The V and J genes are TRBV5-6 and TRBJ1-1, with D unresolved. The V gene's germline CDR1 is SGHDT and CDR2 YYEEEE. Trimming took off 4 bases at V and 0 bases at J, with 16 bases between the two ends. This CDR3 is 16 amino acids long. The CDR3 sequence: CASSPAGARLNTEAFF. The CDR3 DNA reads TGTGCCAGCAGCCCGGCTGGAGCTAGGTTGAACACTGAAGCTTTCTTT.

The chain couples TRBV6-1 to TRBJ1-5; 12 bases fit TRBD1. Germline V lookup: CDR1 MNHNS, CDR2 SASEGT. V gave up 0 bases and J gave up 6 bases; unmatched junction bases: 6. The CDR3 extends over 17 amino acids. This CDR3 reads CASSEAGGQGAGQPQHF. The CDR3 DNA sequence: TGTGCCAGCAGTGAAGCAGGGGGACAGGGGGCGGGTCAGCCCCAGCATTTT.

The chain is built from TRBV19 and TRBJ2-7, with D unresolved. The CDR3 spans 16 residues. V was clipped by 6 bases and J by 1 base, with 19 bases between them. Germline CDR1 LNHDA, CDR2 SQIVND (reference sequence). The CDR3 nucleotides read TGTGCCAGTAGCACCCCCGCCGACACAAGATCCTACGAGCAGTACTTC. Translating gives CASSTPADTRSYEQYF. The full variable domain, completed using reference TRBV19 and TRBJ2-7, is DGGITQSPKYLFRKEGQNVTLSCEQNLNHDAMYWYRQDPGQGLRLIYYSQIVNDFQKGDIAEGYSVSREKKESFPLTVTSAQKNPTAFYLCASSTPADTRSYEQYFGPGTRLTVT.

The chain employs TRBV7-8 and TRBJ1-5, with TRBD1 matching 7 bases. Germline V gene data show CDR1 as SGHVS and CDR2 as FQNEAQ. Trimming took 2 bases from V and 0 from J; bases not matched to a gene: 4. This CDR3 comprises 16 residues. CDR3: CASSLRTGYSNQPQHF. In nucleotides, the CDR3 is TGTGCCAGCAGCTTAAGGACAGGATATAGCAATCAGCCCCAGCATTTT.

The CDR3 reads CASSERGTGYNTGELFF. The CDR3 nucleotides are TGTGCCAGCAGTGAAAGGGGGACAGGGTATAACACCGGGGAGCTGTTTTTT. The rearrangement links TRBV2 to TRBJ2-2; 9 positions match TRBD1. V was clipped by 2 bases and J by 2 bases; unmatched bases: 6. From germline, CDR1 is SNHLY and CDR2 FYNNEI. The CDR3 is 17 amino acids.

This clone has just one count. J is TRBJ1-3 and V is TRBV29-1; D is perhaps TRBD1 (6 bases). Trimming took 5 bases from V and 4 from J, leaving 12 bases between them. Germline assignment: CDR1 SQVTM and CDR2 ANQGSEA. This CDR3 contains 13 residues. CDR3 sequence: CSVRGGDGNTIYF. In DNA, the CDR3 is TGCAGCGTTCGGGGGGGCGACGGAAACACCATATATTTT.

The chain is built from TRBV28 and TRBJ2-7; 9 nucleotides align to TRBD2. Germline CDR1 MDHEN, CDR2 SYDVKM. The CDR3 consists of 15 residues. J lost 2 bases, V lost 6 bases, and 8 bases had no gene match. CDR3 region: CASSPLAGGPYEQYF. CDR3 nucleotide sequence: TGTGCCAGCAGCCCCTTGGCGGGAGGGCCCTACGAGCAGTACTTC.

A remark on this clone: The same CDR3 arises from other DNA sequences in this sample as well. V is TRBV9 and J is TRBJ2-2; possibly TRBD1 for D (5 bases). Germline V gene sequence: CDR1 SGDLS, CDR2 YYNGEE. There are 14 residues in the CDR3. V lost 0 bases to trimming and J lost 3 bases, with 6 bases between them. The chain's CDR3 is CASSVVGDTGELFF. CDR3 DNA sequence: TGTGCCAGCAGCGTAGTAGGGGACACCGGGGAGCTGTTTTTT.

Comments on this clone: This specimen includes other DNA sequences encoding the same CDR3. The CDR3 sequence is CASSVVGGTDTQYF. The CDR3 nucleotides read TGTGCCAGCAGCGTAGTAGGGGGAACAGATACGCAGTATTTT. V gene TRBV9 combines with J gene TRBJ2-3; D possibly corresponds to TRBD1 (6 bases). The CDR3 length is 14 residues. Trimming left V 0 bases short and J 3 bases short, with 8 bases between. The germline V gene encodes CDR1 SGDLS and CDR2 YYNGEE.